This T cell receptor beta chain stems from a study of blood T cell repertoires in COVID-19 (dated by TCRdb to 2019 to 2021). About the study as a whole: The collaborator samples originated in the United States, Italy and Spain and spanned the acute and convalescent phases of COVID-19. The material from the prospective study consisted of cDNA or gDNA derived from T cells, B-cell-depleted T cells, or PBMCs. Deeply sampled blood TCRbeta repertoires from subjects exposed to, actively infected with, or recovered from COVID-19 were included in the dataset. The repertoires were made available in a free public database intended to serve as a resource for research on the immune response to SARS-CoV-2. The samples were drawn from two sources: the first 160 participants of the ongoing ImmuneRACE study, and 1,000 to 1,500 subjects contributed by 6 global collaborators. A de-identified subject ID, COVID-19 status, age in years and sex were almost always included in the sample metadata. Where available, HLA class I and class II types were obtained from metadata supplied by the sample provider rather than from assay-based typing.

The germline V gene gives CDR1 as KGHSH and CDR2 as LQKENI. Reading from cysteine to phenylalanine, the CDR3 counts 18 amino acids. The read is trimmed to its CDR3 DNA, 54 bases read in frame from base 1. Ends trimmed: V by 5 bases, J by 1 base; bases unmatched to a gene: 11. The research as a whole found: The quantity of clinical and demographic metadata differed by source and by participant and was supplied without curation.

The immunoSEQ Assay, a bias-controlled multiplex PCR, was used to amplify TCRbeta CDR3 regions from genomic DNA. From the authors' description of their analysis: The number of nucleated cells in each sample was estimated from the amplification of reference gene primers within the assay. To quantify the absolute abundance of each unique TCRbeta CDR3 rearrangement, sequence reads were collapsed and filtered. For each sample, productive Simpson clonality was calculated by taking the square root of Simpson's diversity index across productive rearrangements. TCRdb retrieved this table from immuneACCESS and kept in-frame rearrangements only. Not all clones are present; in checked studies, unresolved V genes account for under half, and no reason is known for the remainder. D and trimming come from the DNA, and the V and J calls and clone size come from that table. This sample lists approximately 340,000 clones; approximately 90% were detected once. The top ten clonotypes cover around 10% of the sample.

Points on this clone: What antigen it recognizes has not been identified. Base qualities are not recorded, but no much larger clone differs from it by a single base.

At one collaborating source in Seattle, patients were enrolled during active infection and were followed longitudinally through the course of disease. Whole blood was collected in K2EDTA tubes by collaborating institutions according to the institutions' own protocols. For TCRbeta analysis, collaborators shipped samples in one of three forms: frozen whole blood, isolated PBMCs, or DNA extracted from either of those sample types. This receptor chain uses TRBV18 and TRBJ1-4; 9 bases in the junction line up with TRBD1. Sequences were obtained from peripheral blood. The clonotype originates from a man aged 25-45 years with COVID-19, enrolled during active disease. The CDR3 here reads CASSSEVHRGLTNEKLFF. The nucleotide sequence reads TGTGCCAGCTCATCAGAGGTCCACAGGGGGCTAACTAATGAAAAACTGTTTTTT.